Listed here are 9 T cell receptor beta chains from one sample, sequenced in a study of blood T cell repertoires in COVID-19. This table comes from immunoSEQ multiplex PCR, and its TCRdb copy is limited to in-frame clones, with some not included. The data show about 270,000 clones, about 87% seen once. Sequenced: PBMCs or T cells enriched from blood (not recorded which). All receptors derive from a woman between 45 and 65 years old who had recovered from COVID-19.

This sequence joins TRBV4-2 and TRBJ2-6, with 12 positions matching TRBD2. The CDR3 has 19 residues. The germline gives CDR1 LGHNA, CDR2 YNFKEQ. V dropped 1 base and J dropped 2; count of bases not matched to a gene: 6. For the CDR3, the DNA is TGTGCCAGCAGCCAAGCTCCCCTAGCGGGAGGGCCTGGGGCCAACGTCCTGACTTTC. Its translation is CASSQAPLAGGPGANVLTF.

This clone came up once. J is TRBJ2-1 and V is TRBV28; D is possibly TRBD1 (6 bases). Germline V gene lookup returns CDR1 MDHEN and CDR2 SYDVKM. Between the trimmed V and J ends, which lost 4 bases and 4 bases, there was a span of 17 bases. The CDR3 contains 16 residues. The CDR3 loop reads CASSSRDPRGYNEQFF. The CDR3, as DNA: TGTGCCAGCAGTTCCCGGGACCCAAGGGGGTACAATGAGCAGTTCTTC.

This chain uses TRBV6-6 with TRBJ1-2; possibly TRBD1 for D (5 bases). The germline gives CDR1 MNHNY, CDR2 SVGAGI (reference sequence). This CDR3 is built from 15 residues. V lost 0 bases and J lost 3, with 11 bases in between. This CDR3 is CASSYSKQEDYGYTF. The CDR3 DNA follows: TGTGCCAGCAGTTACTCGAAACAGGAAGACTATGGCTACACCTTC.

The gene calls are TRBV27 and TRBJ2-1, with TRBD2 matching 12 bases. The J segment lost 7 bases and the V segment lost 3 bases, leaving 4 bases of the junction unmatched. Per the germline V gene, CDR1 is MNHEY and CDR2 is SMNVEV (reference sequence). CDR3 length equals 15 residues. The CDR3 region has the DNA TGTGCCAGCAGTTTTCCCGGGACTAGCGGGAATGAGCAGTTCTTC. Encoded protein: CASSFPGTSGNEQFF.

This clone appeared a single time. This chain joins TRBV11-2 and TRBJ2-7; tentative D call: TRBD2 (5 bases). The CDR3 length is 16 residues. V dropped 4 bases and J dropped 2 bases, with 18 bases sitting between them. The germline V gene encodes CDR1 SGHAT and CDR2 FQNNGV. CDR3 loop: CASSSRASSFAYEQYF. The CDR3 DNA follows: TGTGCCAGCAGCTCACGAGCATCTAGCTTCGCCTACGAGCAGTACTTC.

With respect to this clone: At one of its ends the junction is not consistent with the germline gene, which may arise from a read error. This sequence joins TRBV7-6 and TRBJ1-3; 11 nucleotides match TRBD1. There are 16 residues in the CDR3. Germline V gives CDR1 SGHVS, CDR2 FNYEAQ. In nucleotides, the CDR3 is TGTGCCAGCAGTTTAGGACAGGGGGCGTCTGGAAACACCATATATTTT. This translates into CASSLGQGASGNTIYF.

This chain uses TRBV5-4 with TRBJ2-4, with 8 nucleotides matching TRBD1. CDR3 length equals 15 residues. Germline V lookup: CDR1 SGHNT, CDR2 YYREEE (reference sequence). With 4 bases clipped from V and 0 bases from J, the junction kept 3 bases outside the gene matches. Here the CDR3 reads CASSQTGEAKNIQYF. The CDR3, as DNA: TGTGCCAGCAGCCAGACAGGGGAAGCCAAAAACATTCAGTACTTC.

This clone was detected once. The genes are TRBV7-8 and TRBJ2-7, with 8 nucleotides matching TRBD2. J gave up 2 bases and V 2 bases, and 8 bases lay outside the gene matches. There are 16 residues in the CDR3. CDR1 and CDR2 (germline): SGHVS, FQNEAQ. This CDR3 is CASSLRQREFAYEQYF. The CDR3 coding sequence is TGTGCCAGCAGCTTACGTCAGCGGGAGTTCGCCTACGAGCAGTACTTC.

The gene calls are TRBV30 and TRBJ1-2; TRBD1 matches 8 bases. J was trimmed by 6 bases and V by 3 bases; bases with no gene match: 9. This CDR3 is 14 amino acids long. Germline values: CDR1 GTSNPN, CDR2 SVGIG (reference sequence). CDR3 bases: TGTGCCTGGAGAACAGGGGGGTTGGTCGATGGCTACACCTTC. The encoded protein is CAWRTGGLVDGYTF.